The T cell receptor (beta chain) under discussion was sequenced for a study of response to subunit inactivated influenza vaccine. A single record per CDR3 protein comes from TCRdb applying MiXCR to the RT-PCR reads. The table lists some 600,000 distinct CDR3 sequences, 11% to 15% of them singletons. Overall study findings and caveats: The study's authors posited that every seasonal influenza vaccination enlists few new T cells.

This CDR3 comprises 12 residues. Germline CDR1 LNHDA, CDR2 SQIVND (reference sequence). V shed 11 bases and J shed 5 bases, with 16 bases lying between them. There are a few counts of this clonotype. Its antigen is not known. This TCR was recovered from a man aged 50-59 years who received an inactivated influenza vaccine. This sample comprised PBMCs from blood, obtained 14 to 15 days before vaccination. The chain links TRBV19 to TRBJ2-7, with D possibly matching TRBD2 (7 bases). The CDR3 DNA sequence: TGTGCCTCCAAGGGGGGGTTCGACGAGCAGTACTTC. It codes for CASKGGFDEQYF. The entire variable domain, with the rest obtained from reference TRBV19 and TRBJ2-7, is as follows: DGGITQSPKYLFRKEGQNVTLSCEQNLNHDAMYWYRQDPGQGLRLIYYSQIVNDFQKGDIAEGYSVSREKKESFPLTVTSAQKNPTAFYLCASKGGFDEQYFGPGTRLTVT.